This TCR beta chain was profiled in a study of blood T cell repertoires in COVID-19. Germline V gene lookup returns CDR1 SGHTA and CDR2 FQGNSA. The CDR3 spans 16 residues. V was cut by 5 bases and J by 1 base, with 14 bases left in between. Under the authors' procedure: By means of reference gene primer amplification, nucleated cell counts were estimated. Clones were read by immunoSEQ multiplex PCR, and TCRdb kept only the in-frame ones, dropping some. The V and J calls and the clone size are those of that table, but D and trimming were determined from the DNA. The table includes approximately 94,000 clones, roughly 88% detected once.

This sequence originates from a man aged 55 to 70 with acute or convalescent COVID-19. J is TRBJ2-2 and V is TRBV7-2, with D possibly matching TRBD1 (6 bases). The sample comprised peripheral blood. The CDR3 loop reads CASSPGQFWNTGELFF. The CDR3 DNA sequence: TGTGCCAGCAGCCCCGGACAGTTTTGGAACACCGGGGAGCTGTTTTTT.